Sequencing of this T cell receptor (beta chain) was carried out in a study of identical twins' blood T cells. Study-level findings and limits: Twin similarity might stem from environmental factors, not only genetics. Twins reportedly had markedly more similar V usage than unrelated donors, even among out-of-frame TCRbeta clonotypes.

One entry per CDR3 protein, called by TCRdb with MiXCR from the 5' RACE reads. Among hundreds of thousands of distinct CDR3 sequences listed, approximately 30% were seen once. The V end was cut by 8 bases, the J end by 1 base, with 11 bases between. The germline V gene encodes CDR1 SEHNR and CDR2 FQNEAQ (reference sequence). This CDR3 region has 13 residues. There are many counts of this clonotype. Antigen: not known. This clonotype was sampled from a woman between 18 and 55 years old in good health. J is TRBJ1-1 and V is TRBV7-9; D remains ambiguous. The sequencing sample was made of PBMCs. The CDR3 sequence: CASGRTANTEAFF. In DNA form, the CDR3 reads TGTGCCAGCGGACGGACGGCGAACACTGAAGCTTTCTTT.